These 9 T cell receptor beta chains share one sample of origin, sequenced in a study of regulatory T cells in long-lasting Graves disease. The time point: newly diagnosed GD, antithyroid drugs for less than 3 months. Scientists built the TCR library using RNA that was extracted from PBMCs. According to the study, TCR beta libraries were built with iRepertoire HTBI primers and CDR3-region Arm-PCR. TCRdb ran MiXCR on the multiplex PCR reads and lists one entry per CDR3 protein. The sample lists around 480,000 distinct CDR3 sequences, 15% to 20% occurring once. In addition, the sample was reused for a study of T cells in Graves' hyperthyroidism and ophthalmopathy.

Sequenced here: peripheral blood mononuclear cells (PBMCs), sampled at new diagnosis, from a patient treated with antithyroid drugs. The receptors shown here come from a man aged 35-49 years with Graves disease.

This clonotype was recorded many times. J is TRBJ2-5 and V is TRBV7-9, with 8 positions matching TRBD1. From germline, CDR1 is SEHNR and CDR2 FQNEAQ (reference sequence). V shed 3 bases, J shed 7 bases, and the junction held 4 bases outside the gene matches. This CDR3 has 13 residues. The CDR3 protein is CASSFRTGRTQYF. CDR3 sequence (DNA): TGTGCCAGCAGCTTTAGGACAGGGCGGACCCAGTACTTC. Supplemented by reference TRBV7-9 and TRBJ2-5, the full variable domain reads DTGVSQNPRHKITKRGQNVTFRCDPISEHNRLYWYRQTLGQGPEFLTYFQNEAQLEKSRLLSDRFSAERPKGSFSTLEIQRTEQGDSAMYLCASSFRTGRTQYFGPGTRLLVL.

This clonotype was counted at least ten times. This chain links TRBV28 with TRBJ2-1, with a tentative D call TRBD2 (6 bases). V shed 7 bases and J shed 4 bases, with 17 bases lying between them. Germline-derived CDR1 and CDR2 are MDHEN and SYDVKM. The length of the CDR3 is 15 residues. The CDR3 loop is CASTTPPSGYNEQFF. The CDR3 DNA reads TGTGCCAGCACTACACCCCCCAGCGGGTACAATGAGCAGTTCTTC.

This chain connects TRBV7-9 to TRBJ2-2; no reliable D call. The CDR3 totals 15 residues. Trimming removed 3 bases from V and 5 bases from J, with 13 bases in between. Germline lookup yields CDR1 SEHNR and CDR2 FQNEAQ (reference sequence). The CDR3 here is CASSLESPGTGELFF. The CDR3 DNA is TGTGCCAGCAGCTTGGAGAGCCCCGGGACCGGGGAGCTGTTTTTT.

A few counts support this clonotype. The chain has TRBV29-1 and TRBJ2-1, with 9 bases lining up with TRBD1. Germline lookup yields CDR1 SQVTM and CDR2 ANQGSEA. Trimming cost V 3 bases and J 8 bases; bases outside gene matches: 8. The CDR3 extends over 14 amino acids. The CDR3 spells CSVDKGQGIDEQFF. The CDR3 DNA is TGCAGCGTTGACAAAGGACAGGGGATCGATGAGCAGTTCTTC.

In its sample, this clonotype was seen a few times. CDR3: CASSLTRQAKNIQYF. In DNA, the CDR3 is TGTGCCAGCAGCTTGACGCGTCAAGCCAAAAACATTCAGTACTTC. The chain employs TRBV5-6 and TRBJ2-4; D is uncertain. CDR1 is SGHDT, CDR2 YYEEEE, per germline. This CDR3 contains 15 residues. V was pared by 1 base and J by 0 bases, with 8 bases between. The whole variable domain, filled in from reference TRBV5-6 and TRBJ2-4, reads DAGVTQSPTHLIKTRGQQVTLRCSPKSGHDTVSWYQQALGQGPQFIFQYYEEEERQRGNFPDRFSGHQFPNYSSELNVNALLLGDSALYLCASSLTRQAKNIQYFGAGTRLSVL.

This clonotype showed up just a few times. The rearrangement links TRBV29-1 to TRBJ2-2; D is perhaps TRBD2 (6 bases). V gave up 7 bases and J gave up 1 base, with 16 bases separating them. This CDR3 region has 15 residues. Germline loops: CDR1 SQVTM, CDR2 ANQGSEA. The CDR3 DNA follows: TGCAGCGCCGTGGCGGGGCCCAAGAACACCGGGGAGCTGTTTTTT. Translating gives CSAVAGPKNTGELFF.

This clonotype was seen a few times. The chain links TRBV6-1 to TRBJ2-7; 11 nucleotides align to TRBD2. The CDR3 loop spans 15 amino acids. Trimming removed 5 bases from V and 3 bases from J; junction bases left unmatched: 6. The germline CDR1 and CDR2 sequences are MNHNS and SASEGT. The CDR3 DNA sequence: TGTGCCAGCAGTACCTCGGGACTAGCGGACTACGAGCAGTACTTC. It specifies CASSTSGLADYEQYF.

This chain's CDR3 is CAVSGVAEQFF. In DNA, the CDR3 is TGTGCCGTCTCGGGGGTGGCTGAGCAGTTCTTC. The V and J genes are TRBV24-1 and TRBJ2-1; TRBD2 might be the D (6 bases). CDR1 and CDR2 from the germline V gene are KGHDR and SFDVKD. Trimming pared 12 bases from V and 9 bases from J, leaving 14 bases between. This CDR3 has 11 residues.

In its sample, this clonotype was seen many times. The CDR3 region has the DNA TGCGCCAGCCAATTTGGTGATACGCAGTATTTT. Protein sequence: CASQFGDTQYF. This chain connects TRBV4-1 to TRBJ2-3, with no clear D. The ends were cut back, 8 bases at V and 6 bases at J, with 9 bases in the middle. The CDR3 sequence is 11 residues long. Germline V gene data show CDR1 as MGHRA and CDR2 as YSYEKL.